A selection of T cell receptor beta chains follows, all from one sample in a study of blood T cell repertoires in COVID-19. Data came from immunoSEQ multiplex PCR; TCRdb stores just in-frame clones and leaves some out. The table lists about 190,000 clones, approximately 90% of them singletons. Sequenced material: peripheral blood. The origin of the receptors is a man aged 35-49 years with active or convalescent COVID-19. Both conserved end residues are part of each CDR3. D genes are given only for firm matches. Clone size is stated in some rows and not others, as once, few, many or a class when expanded.

D gene: TRBD2; clone size: .; V gene: TRBV2; J gene: TRBJ2-1; CDR3 DNA: TGTGCCACCCAGCGGGAGGGCGGGCATGAGCAGTTCTTC; CDR3 protein: CATQREGGHEQFF
D gene: .; clone size: .; V gene: TRBV6-5; J gene: TRBJ1-1; CDR3 DNA: TGTGCCAGCAGCTTATCGACAGGAATGAACACTGAAGCTTTCTTT; CDR3 protein: CASSLSTGMNTEAFF
D gene: TRBD1; clone size: .; V gene: TRBV25-1; J gene: TRBJ2-3; CDR3 DNA: TGTGCCAGCAGTGAAATGACAGGGGCGGATACGCAGTATTTT; CDR3 protein: CASSEMTGADTQYF
D gene: TRBD1; clone size: .; V gene: TRBV5-8; J gene: TRBJ1-2; CDR3 DNA: TGTGCCAGCAGCTCGGGACAGAACTATGGCTACACCTTC; CDR3 protein: CASSSGQNYGYTF
D gene: .; clone size: .; V gene: TRBV2; J gene: TRBJ1-5; CDR3 DNA: TGTGCCAGCAGTGAAGGGACAGTTAGCAATCAGCCCCAGCATTTT; CDR3 protein: CASSEGTVSNQPQHF
D gene: .; clone size: .; V gene: TRBV19; J gene: TRBJ2-5; CDR3 DNA: TGTGCCAGTAGACCCGGGGGTACTGGAGAGACCCAGTACTTC; CDR3 protein: CASRPGGTGETQYF
D gene: .; clone size: .; V gene: TRBV9; J gene: TRBJ1-1; CDR3 DNA: TGTGCCAGCAGCGTAGCCCAGGGCGGCGCTGAAGCTTTCTTT; CDR3 protein: CASSVAQGGAEAFF
D gene: TRBD1; clone size: .; V gene: TRBV24-1; J gene: TRBJ1-3; CDR3 DNA: TGTGCCACCAGTGGCACCCGGCGACAGGGGGTAGGAAACACCATATATTTT; CDR3 protein: CATSGTRRQGVGNTIYF
D gene: TRBD1; clone size: .; V gene: TRBV5-1; J gene: TRBJ2-7; CDR3 DNA: TGCGCCAGCAGCTTGGGGACAGGGATGTACTACGAGCAGTACTTC; CDR3 protein: CASSLGTGMYYEQYF
D gene: .; clone size: .; V gene: TRBV12-3/TRBV12-4; J gene: TRBJ2-7; CDR3 DNA: TGTGCCAGCAGTTGGCGGGGATCCTACGAGCAGTACTTC; CDR3 protein: CASSWRGSYEQYF
D gene: .; clone size: .; V gene: TRBV4-1; J gene: TRBJ1-1; CDR3 DNA: TGCGCCAGCAGCCAAGATGACTGGGACTCATACACTGAAGCTTTCTTT; CDR3 protein: CASSQDDWDSYTEAFF
D gene: TRBD1; clone size: .; V gene: TRBV7-2; J gene: TRBJ1-4; CDR3 DNA: TGTGCCAGCGGAAAACAACAGGGGGCCATTGAAAAACTGTTTTTT; CDR3 protein: CASGKQQGAIEKLFF
D gene: .; clone size: few; V gene: TRBV19; J gene: TRBJ2-2; CDR3 DNA: TGTGCCGGAGGTGGCGGTGGTAACACCGGGGAGCTGTTTTTT; CDR3 protein: CAGGGGGNTGELFF
D gene: .; clone size: .; V gene: TRBV7-9; J gene: TRBJ2-2; CDR3 DNA: TGTGCCAGCAGCCCCCTCCGCATTGGAGGGCTCGGGGAGCTGTTTTTT; CDR3 protein: CASSPLRIGGLGELFF
D gene: .; clone size: .; V gene: TRBV27; J gene: TRBJ2-6; CDR3 DNA: TGTGCCAGCAGTCCCTACTCCTCTGGGGCCAACGTCCTGACTTTC; CDR3 protein: CASSPYSSGANVLTF
D gene: .; clone size: .; V gene: TRBV5-1; J gene: TRBJ1-1; CDR3 DNA: TGCGCCAGCAGCCAGCCGGGCCGCGGGGACACTGAAGCTTTCTTT; CDR3 protein: CASSQPGRGDTEAFF
D gene: TRBD2; clone size: .; V gene: TRBV5-1; J gene: TRBJ2-3; CDR3 DNA: TGCGCCAGCAGACAACCGGGACTAGCGGGGACTAGCACAGATACGCAGTATTTT; CDR3 protein: CASRQPGLAGTSTDTQYF
D gene: .; clone size: .; V gene: TRBV27; J gene: TRBJ2-1; CDR3 DNA: TGTGCCAGCAGTTTCCGTCATGAGCAGTTCTTC; CDR3 protein: CASSFRHEQFF
D gene: TRBD2; clone size: .; V gene: TRBV19; J gene: TRBJ2-2; CDR3 DNA: TGTGCCAGTAGCTTGCTAGCGGGAGTTACCGGGGAGCTGTTTTTT; CDR3 protein: CASSLLAGVTGELFF
D gene: TRBD2; clone size: .; V gene: TRBV7-2; J gene: TRBJ2-3; CDR3 DNA: TGTGCCAGCAGCTTTAAACTAGCGGGAGATACGCAGTATTTT; CDR3 protein: CASSFKLAGDTQYF
D gene: TRBD1; clone size: .; V gene: TRBV5-1; J gene: TRBJ2-3; CDR3 DNA: TGCGCCAGCAGCTTGCGAGGGGGCGTCACAGATACGCAGTATTTT; CDR3 protein: CASSLRGGVTDTQYF
D gene: TRBD1; clone size: .; V gene: TRBV27; J gene: TRBJ2-7; CDR3 DNA: TGTGCCAGCAGATTCACCTCCGGGACAGGGCCAACCGAGCAGTACTTC; CDR3 protein: CASRFTSGTGPTEQYF
D gene: .; clone size: .; V gene: TRBV19; J gene: TRBJ2-5; CDR3 DNA: TGTGCCAGTTCTACGGATGAACTAGGGTCGGAGACCCAGTACTTC; CDR3 protein: CASSTDELGSETQYF
D gene: .; clone size: .; V gene: TRBV5-1; J gene: TRBJ2-2; CDR3 DNA: TGCGCCAGCAGCGAGGGGGTTACCGGGGAGCTGTTTTTT; CDR3 protein: CASSEGVTGELFF
D gene: .; clone size: .; V gene: TRBV30; J gene: TRBJ1-2; CDR3 DNA: TGTGCCTGGAGTTTGAGACGGCTTGGGCAGGATGGCTACACCTTC; CDR3 protein: CAWSLRRLGQDGYTF
D gene: TRBD2; clone size: .; V gene: TRBV30; J gene: TRBJ2-2; CDR3 DNA: TGTGCCTGGAGTGTGAGCGGGAGGGCCGCCGGGGAGCTGTTTTTT; CDR3 protein: CAWSVSGRAAGELFF
D gene: .; clone size: .; V gene: TRBV6-5; J gene: TRBJ1-2; CDR3 DNA: TGTGCCAGCAGGACAGCAGCCCTCTATGGCTACACCTTC; CDR3 protein: CASRTAALYGYTF
D gene: .; clone size: .; V gene: TRBV19; J gene: TRBJ1-1; CDR3 DNA: TGTGCCAGTAGCACAAGGACAGCGAACACTGAAGCTTTCTTT; CDR3 protein: CASSTRTANTEAFF
D gene: .; clone size: .; V gene: TRBV15; J gene: TRBJ2-2; CDR3 DNA: TGTGCCACCAGCAGTACAGTGAACACCGGGGAGCTGTTTTTT; CDR3 protein: CATSSTVNTGELFF
D gene: .; clone size: .; V gene: TRBV19; J gene: TRBJ1-2; CDR3 DNA: TGTGCCAGTAGTATCAAGGGGTTTGGAGGGACTAGGGGCTACACCTTC; CDR3 protein: CASSIKGFGGTRGYTF
D gene: TRBD1; clone size: .; V gene: TRBV7-9; J gene: TRBJ1-1; CDR3 DNA: TGTGCCAGCAGCCCAGTACAGGGGACAGCTTTCTTT; CDR3 protein: CASSPVQGTAFF
D gene: TRBD2; clone size: .; V gene: TRBV11-3; J gene: TRBJ2-7; CDR3 DNA: TGTGCCAGCAGCCCGCCCGCCCTAGCGGGGGAGACCTACGAGCAGTACTTC; CDR3 protein: CASSPPALAGETYEQYF
D gene: .; clone size: .; V gene: TRBV7-2; J gene: TRBJ1-4; CDR3 DNA: TGTGCCAGCAGCTCCCGGTCGACACAGGAAACTAATGAAAAACTGTTTTTT; CDR3 protein: CASSSRSTQETNEKLFF
D gene: .; clone size: .; V gene: TRBV4-3; J gene: TRBJ1-2; CDR3 DNA: TGCGCCAGCAGCCAAGACCGGCAGGGTACCTATGGCTACACCTTC; CDR3 protein: CASSQDRQGTYGYTF
D gene: .; clone size: many; V gene: TRBV10-2; J gene: TRBJ1-1; CDR3 DNA: TGCGCCAGCAGTGAGTCCAAGAACACTGAAGCTTTCTTT; CDR3 protein: CASSESKNTEAFF
D gene: .; clone size: .; V gene: TRBV29-1; J gene: TRBJ2-1; CDR3 DNA: TGCAGCGCTACTAGGAGCTCCTACAATGAGCAGTTCTTC; CDR3 protein: CSATRSSYNEQFF
D gene: TRBD1; clone size: .; V gene: TRBV19; J gene: TRBJ1-4; CDR3 DNA: TGTGCCAGTAGTATAGGTGGGACAGGGAATCAAGAAAAACTGTTTTTT; CDR3 protein: CASSIGGTGNQEKLFF
D gene: .; clone size: .; V gene: TRBV5-5; J gene: TRBJ1-3; CDR3 DNA: TGTGCCAGCAGTCGGGATTCTGGAAACACCATATATTTT; CDR3 protein: CASSRDSGNTIYF
D gene: TRBD1; clone size: .; V gene: TRBV3-1/TRBV3-2; J gene: TRBJ1-2; CDR3 DNA: TGTGCCAGCAGCCAACGATCAATCGTGACAGGGTACTATGGCTACACCTTC; CDR3 protein: CASSQRSIVTGYYGYTF
D gene: TRBD1; clone size: .; V gene: TRBV4-1; J gene: TRBJ1-1; CDR3 DNA: TGCGCCAGCAGCCAGAGACAGGGCTCGAACACTGAAGCTTTCTTT; CDR3 protein: CASSQRQGSNTEAFF
D gene: .; clone size: .; V gene: TRBV4-2; J gene: TRBJ2-1; CDR3 DNA: TGTGCCAGCAGTCCTGGGGGGGCCGATGAGCAGTTCTTC; CDR3 protein: CASSPGGADEQFF
D gene: .; clone size: few; V gene: TRBV5-6; J gene: TRBJ2-1; CDR3 DNA: TGTGCCAGCAGCTTTCCCGGACTACTAAATGAGCAGTTCTTC; CDR3 protein: CASSFPGLLNEQFF
D gene: .; clone size: .; V gene: TRBV2; J gene: TRBJ1-2; CDR3 DNA: TGTGCCAGCAGTGTGACAGGAGTCTATGGCTACACCTTC; CDR3 protein: CASSVTGVYGYTF